This TCR beta chain appears in the sequencing data of a study of T cell repertoires in cytomegalovirus infection. Whole-study context: Evidence of both CMV infection and a matching HLA type came from public TCR beta signatures. Study-wide results and caveats: Across the ex vivo response, the dominant clonotypes were HLA-C-restricted CMV-specific TCR beta clonotypes.

This clonotype turned up a few times. Its target is unknown. TCRdb independently ran MiXCR on the reads; one entry per CDR3 protein. The repertoire holds about 180,000 distinct CDR3 sequences, with 17% as singletons. The sequenced sample was CD8+ T cells from PBMCs. The TCR sequence derives from a human donor in good health (CMV status not recorded). Some clones in this sample may be carry-over from other donors' samples.

CDR3 sequence reads: CASKRDFSGNTIYF. The CDR3 DNA reads as TGTGCCAGCAAACGGGATTTCTCTGGAAACACCATATATTTT. The genes are TRBV5-6 and TRBJ1-3; D ambiguous. The germline V and J ends were trimmed by 6 bases and 0 bases, with 10 bases remaining between them. The CDR3 is made up of 14 amino acids. Germline values: CDR1 SGHDT, CDR2 YYEEEE. Variable domain in full (rest from reference TRBV5-6 and TRBJ1-3): DAGVTQSPTHLIKTRGQQVTLRCSPKSGHDTVSWYQQALGQGPQFIFQYYEEEERQRGNFPDRFSGHQFPNYSSELNVNALLLGDSALYLCASKRDFSGNTIYFGEGSWLTVV.